This passage covers 2 T cell receptor beta chains from one sample sequenced in a study of shared clonotypes between healthy human individuals. The table came from immunoSEQ multiplex PCR; TCRdb's copy has only in-frame clones and leaves some out. The profile shows some 1,900,000 clones, approximately 94% of them singletons. Naive CD8 cells lacked CD45RO, underwent positive selection for CCR7 and left out terminally differentiated effector memory CD45RA+ cells. The sample consisted of naive CD8+ T cells sorted from blood. All receptors come from a man younger than 35 in good health.

The rearrangement uses TRBV19 and TRBJ1-4; 7 nucleotides line up with TRBD1. Germline trimming cut 0 bases from V and 2 bases from J; bases unmatched to any gene: 6. There are 17 residues in the CDR3. Germline lookup yields CDR1 LNHDA and CDR2 SQIVND (reference sequence). The CDR3 sequence is CASSIDYRDSTNEKLFF. As DNA, the CDR3 is TGTGCCAGTAGTATAGATTACCGGGACAGCACTAATGAAAAACTGTTTTTT.

Note on this clone: Other nucleotide sequences from this sample produce the same CDR3. The chain recombines TRBV4-1 with TRBJ2-3; no clear D. Trimming removed 1 base at V and 2 bases at J, with 1 base between. CDR1 and CDR2 (germline): MGHRA, YSYEKL. The CDR3 loop spans 12 amino acids. CDR3 coding DNA: TGCGCCAGCAGCCAAGCCACAGATACGCAGTATTTT. As protein: CASSQATDTQYF.